This is a list of T cell receptor beta chains from one sample in a study of blood T cell repertoires in COVID-19. Generated by immunoSEQ multiplex PCR, the TCRdb table keeps only in-frame clones and is missing some. Of 150,000 to 200,000 clones in the sample, approximately 90% were seen once. Sample: peripheral blood. These receptors were taken from a man in his 60s with active or convalescent COVID-19. The CDR3 runs from the conserved cysteine through the conserved F or W. The D gene is left open where the match is weak.

CDR3 protein: CAWSEGLAREKLFF
J gene: TRBJ1-4
V gene: TRBV30
D gene: NA

CDR3 protein: CASRIAGAGYNEQFF
J gene: TRBJ2-1
V gene: TRBV6-5
D gene: TRBD2

CDR3 protein: CASSLARDGYTF
J gene: TRBJ1-2
V gene: TRBV5-4
D gene: NA

CDR3 protein: CASSLGGEGPHSTETQYF
J gene: TRBJ2-5
V gene: TRBV5-4
D gene: NA

CDR3 protein: CASSPSGEGYNSPLHF
J gene: TRBJ1-6
V gene: TRBV18
D gene: NA

CDR3 protein: CATRGREFGNSPLHF
J gene: TRBJ1-6
V gene: TRBV2
D gene: NA

CDR3 protein: CASSSDRGRVYGYTF
J gene: TRBJ1-2
V gene: TRBV5-6
D gene: TRBD1

CDR3 protein: CASSQAGLAGGLTQYF
J gene: TRBJ2-5
V gene: TRBV3-1/TRBV3-2
D gene: TRBD2

CDR3 protein: CASSFPDREGDGYTF
J gene: TRBJ1-2
V gene: TRBV11-2
D gene: TRBD1

CDR3 protein: CASSIGRNQPQHF
J gene: TRBJ1-5
V gene: TRBV19
D gene: NA

CDR3 protein: CASSPFSVHGYTF
J gene: TRBJ1-2
V gene: TRBV3-1/TRBV3-2
D gene: NA

CDR3 protein: CAISESLGGMNTEAFF
J gene: TRBJ1-1
V gene: TRBV10-3
D gene: NA

CDR3 protein: CASSSRGGTRQFF
J gene: TRBJ2-1
V gene: TRBV5-1
D gene: NA

CDR3 protein: CASSVVGTDTQYF
J gene: TRBJ2-3
V gene: TRBV9
D gene: NA